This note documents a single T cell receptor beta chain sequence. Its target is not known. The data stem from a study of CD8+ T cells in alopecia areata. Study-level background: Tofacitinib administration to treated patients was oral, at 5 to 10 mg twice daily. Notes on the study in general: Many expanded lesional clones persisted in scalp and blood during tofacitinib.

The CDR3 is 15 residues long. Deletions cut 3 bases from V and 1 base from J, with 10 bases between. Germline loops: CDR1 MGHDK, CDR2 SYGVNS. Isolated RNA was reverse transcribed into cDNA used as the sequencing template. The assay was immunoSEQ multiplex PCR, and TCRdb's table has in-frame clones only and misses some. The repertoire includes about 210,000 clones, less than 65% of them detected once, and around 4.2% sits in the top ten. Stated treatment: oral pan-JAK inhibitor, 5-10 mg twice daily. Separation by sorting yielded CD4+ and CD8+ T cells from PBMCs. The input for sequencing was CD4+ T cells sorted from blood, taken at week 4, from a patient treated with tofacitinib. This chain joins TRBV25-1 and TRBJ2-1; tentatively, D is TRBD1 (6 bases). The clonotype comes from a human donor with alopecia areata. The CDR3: CASSDGRGSYNEQFF. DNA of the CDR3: TGTGCCAGCAGTGATGGCAGGGGATCCTACAATGAGCAGTTCTTC. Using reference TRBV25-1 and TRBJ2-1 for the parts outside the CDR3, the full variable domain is EADIYQTPRYLVIGTGKKITLECSQTMGHDKMYWYQQDPGMELHLIHYSYGVNSTEKGDLSSESTVSRIRTEHFPLTLESARPSHTSQYLCASSDGRGSYNEQFFGPGTRLTVL.